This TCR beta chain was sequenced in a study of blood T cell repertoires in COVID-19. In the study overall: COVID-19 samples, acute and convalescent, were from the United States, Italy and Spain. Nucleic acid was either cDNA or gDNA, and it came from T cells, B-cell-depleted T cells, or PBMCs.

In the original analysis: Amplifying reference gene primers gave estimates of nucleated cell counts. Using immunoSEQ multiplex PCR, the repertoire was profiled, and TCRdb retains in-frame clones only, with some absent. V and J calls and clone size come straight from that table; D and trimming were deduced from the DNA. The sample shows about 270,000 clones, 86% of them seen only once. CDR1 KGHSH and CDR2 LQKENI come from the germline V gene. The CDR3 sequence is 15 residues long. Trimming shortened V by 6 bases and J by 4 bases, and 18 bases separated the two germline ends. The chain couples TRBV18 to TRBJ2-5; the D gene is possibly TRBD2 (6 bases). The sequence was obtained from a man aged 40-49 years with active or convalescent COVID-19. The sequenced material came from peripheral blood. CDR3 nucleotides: TGTGCCAGCTCCTTAGCGGACTCGTCGATAGAGACCCAGTACTTC. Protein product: CASSLADSSIETQYF.